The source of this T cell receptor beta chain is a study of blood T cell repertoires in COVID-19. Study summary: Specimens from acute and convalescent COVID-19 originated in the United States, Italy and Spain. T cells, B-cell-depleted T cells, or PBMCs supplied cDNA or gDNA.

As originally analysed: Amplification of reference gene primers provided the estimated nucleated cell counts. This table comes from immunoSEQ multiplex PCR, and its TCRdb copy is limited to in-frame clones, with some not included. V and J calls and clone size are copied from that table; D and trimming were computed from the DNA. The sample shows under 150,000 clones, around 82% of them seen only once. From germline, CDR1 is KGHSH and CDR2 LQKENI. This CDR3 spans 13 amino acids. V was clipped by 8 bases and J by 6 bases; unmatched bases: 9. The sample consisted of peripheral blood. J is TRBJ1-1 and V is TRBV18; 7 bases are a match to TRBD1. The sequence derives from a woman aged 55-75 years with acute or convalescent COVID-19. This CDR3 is CASRSGGKSEAFF. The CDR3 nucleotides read TGTGCCAGCCGGTCAGGGGGAAAGTCTGAAGCTTTCTTT.